The entry that follows covers one T cell receptor beta chain sequence. Its antigen remains unidentified. The length of the CDR3 is 13 residues. V lost 5 bases, J lost 5 bases, and 12 bases lay in between. Germline-derived CDR1 and CDR2 are LNHDA and SQIVND (reference sequence). This specimen comes from a study of cytomegalovirus exposure and HLA in healthy donors. Findings of the study overall: Most TCR sequences were seen very rarely across donors, but some public TCRs occurred in many. It emerged from a later analysis that several of the most significant clusters appeared to be linked to common viral pathogens.

The PCR ran on 60 Vbeta and 13 Jbeta primers. Clones were sequenced by immunoSEQ multiplex PCR, and TCRdb holds only the in-frame ones, with some missing. The sample yields roughly 150,000 clones, about two thirds seen once. Sequencing was carried out using PBMCs. The chain recombines TRBV19 with TRBJ1-1; tentatively, D is TRBD1 (5 bases). The TCR sequence derives from a woman aged 55-75 years in good health and CMV-seropositive. CDR3 residues: CASSRQMGTEAFF. CDR3 coding DNA: TGTGCCAGTAGTCGACAGATGGGGACTGAAGCTTTCTTT. The full variable domain, completed using reference TRBV19 and TRBJ1-1, is DGGITQSPKYLFRKEGQNVTLSCEQNLNHDAMYWYRQDPGQGLRLIYYSQIVNDFQKGDIAEGYSVSREKKESFPLTVTSAQKNPTAFYLCASSRQMGTEAFFGQGTRLTVV.